These 5 T cell receptor beta chains were sequenced from one sample in a study of T cell repertoires in cytomegalovirus infection. MiXCR was run by TCRdb on the reads, yielding one entry per CDR3 protein. The table has approximately 250,000 distinct CDR3 sequences, approximately 13% seen once. Sequencing was performed on PBMCs. Receptors were obtained from a human donor in good health (CMV status not recorded). Some clones in this sample may be carry-over from other donors' samples.

Many counts were recorded for this clonotype. This rearrangement joins TRBV7-2 to TRBJ2-5; tentatively, D is TRBD1 or TRBD2 (6 bases each). CDR3 size: 14 residues. Trimming stripped 3 bases from V and 5 bases from J, with 13 bases between. CDR1 and CDR2 from the germline V gene are SGHTA and FQGNSA. CDR3 loop: CASSFLGGGETQYF. For the CDR3, the DNA is TGTGCCAGCAGCTTCCTGGGGGGCGGGGAGACCCAGTACTTC.

This clonotype was observed many times. The genes are TRBV7-2 and TRBJ2-7; D unresolved. In germline, CDR1 is SGHTA, CDR2 FQGNSA. The ends were cut back, 2 bases at V and 7 bases at J, with 21 bases in the middle. The CDR3 extends over 16 amino acids. The CDR3 protein is CASSLRRVPLYKEQYF. CDR3 nucleotide sequence: TGTGCCAGCAGCTTAAGAAGGGTACCCCTATATAAGGAGCAGTACTTC.

This clonotype has a count of ten or more. This rearrangement joins TRBV7-2 to TRBJ2-3, with 7 bases that match TRBD2. Germline CDR1 and CDR2: SGHTA and FQGNSA. The CDR3 has 16 amino acids. With 7 bases clipped from V and 0 bases from J, the junction kept 10 bases outside the gene matches. CDR3 sequence: CASTTLGGLSTDTQYF. CDR3 sequence (DNA): TGTGCCAGCACCACTCTCGGGGGACTAAGCACAGATACGCAGTATTTT.

This clonotype was seen more than once but under ten times. The chain links TRBV12-3 or TRBV12-4 to TRBJ1-1; no firm D call. Deletions cut 5 bases from V and 4 bases from J, with 8 bases between. There are 12 residues in the CDR3. The CDR3 region is CASSRASTEAFF. Here the CDR3 DNA reads TGTGCCAGCAGTAGGGCCTCCACTGAAGCTTTCTTT.

This clonotype was seen a handful of times. This chain connects TRBV14 to TRBJ2-3; 7 bases map to TRBD2. The junction had 6 bases not matched to a gene; V was cut back by 4 bases and J by 2 bases. The CDR3 loop spans 15 amino acids. The germline CDR1 and CDR2 sequences are SGHDN and FVKESK. CDR3 DNA sequence: TGTGCCAGCAGCCGAGTGACTAGCCTCACAGATACGCAGTATTTT. Its protein product is CASSRVTSLTDTQYF.